The 9 T cell receptor beta chains below were found in one sample sequenced in a study of cytomegalovirus exposure and HLA in healthy donors. The PCR made use of 60 Vbeta and 13 Jbeta primers. Sequencing was performed with immunoSEQ multiplex PCR; in TCRdb, only in-frame clones are kept and a portion is missing. Recorded here are some 53,000 clones; the top ten clones represent approximately 13%. The sequencing input was PBMCs. Receptor source: a woman in her sixties or seventies in good health and CMV-seropositive.

CDR3 residues: CASSLTGANYGYTF. CDR3 DNA sequence: TGTGCCAGCAGCTTAACCGGGGCTAACTATGGCTACACCTTC. J is TRBJ1-2 and V is TRBV7-2; D is unresolved. Between the trimmed V and J ends, which lost 2 bases and 0 bases, there was a span of 7 bases. This CDR3 contains 14 residues. Germline loops: CDR1 SGHTA, CDR2 FQGNSA. Together with reference TRBV7-2 and TRBJ1-2, the CDR3 gives the full variable domain: GAGVSQSPSNKVTEKGKDVELRCDPISGHTALYWYRQSLGQGLEFLIYFQGNSAPDKSGLPSDRFSAERTGGSVSTLTIQRTQQEDSAVYLCASSLTGANYGYTFGSGTRLTVV.

The chain recombines TRBV28 with TRBJ1-2; TRBD1 aligns across 10 bases. CDR3 size: 14 residues. Trimming took 7 bases from V and 5 from J; bases not matched to a gene: 7. The germline CDR1 and CDR2 sequences are MDHEN and SYDVKM. CDR3 bases: TGTGCCAGCACCGGACAGGGGGGAAGATATGGCTACACCTTC. The encoded protein is CASTGQGGRYGYTF.

This chain links TRBV6-5 with TRBJ1-1; perhaps TRBD1 as D (6 bases). CDR1 and CDR2 (germline): MNHEY, SVGAGI. V lost 6 bases to trimming and J lost 3 bases, with 14 bases between them. This CDR3 contains 14 residues. In DNA form, the CDR3 reads TGTGCCAGCAGACAAGGGGGGGTGGACACTGAAGCTTTCTTT. Protein product: CASRQGGVDTEAFF.

About this clone: A junction boundary mismatches the germline segment, possibly from a read error. The chain couples TRBV4-1 to TRBJ2-5; D is uncertain. This CDR3 comprises 14 residues. CDR1 is MGHRA, CDR2 YSYEKL, per germline. The CDR3 sequence is CASSRLLTQENQYF. CDR3 nucleotides: TGCGCCAGCAGCCGCCTTTTAACCCAAGAGAACCAGTACTTC.

Regarding this clone: One end of the junction does not line up with germline, which may come from a read error. Distinct nucleotide sequences in the sample also encode this CDR3. The chain joins TRBV19 to TRBJ1-6; 11 bases line up with TRBD1. Germline CDR1 reads LNHDA; CDR2 reads SQIVND (reference sequence). The CDR3 has 14 amino acids. The CDR3 nucleotides read TGTGCCAGTAGGGGGGACAGGGGGAATTCACCCCTACACTTT. Translation gives CASRGDRGNSPLHF. Looking up the rest from reference TRBV19 and TRBJ1-6 gives the full variable domain: DGGITQSPKYLFRKEGQNVTLSCEQNLNHDAMYWYRQDPGQGLRLIYYSQIVNDFQKGDIAEGYSVSREKKESFPLTVTSAQKNPTAFYLCASRGDRGNSPLHFGNGTRLTVT.

The J gene is TRBJ1-1, the V gene TRBV6-5; no clear D gene. V was pared by 8 bases and J by 1 base, with 17 bases between. Germline CDR1 and CDR2: MNHEY and SVGAGI. CDR3 length equals 15 residues. CDR3 DNA sequence: TGTGCCAGCCAAAGAGTTCGACGCGGGAACACTGAAGCTTTCTTT. Translating it yields CASQRVRRGNTEAFF.

V gene TRBV4-1 combines with J gene TRBJ1-2; maybe TRBD1 (6 bases). The V end lost 3 bases, the J end lost 5 bases, and 13 bases lay between the germline ends. This CDR3 is built from 14 residues. Germline lookup yields CDR1 MGHRA and CDR2 YSYEKL. The CDR3 DNA follows: TGCGCCAGCAGCCACGAGGGGGTTGGGTATGGCTACACCTTC. Translating gives CASSHEGVGYGYTF.

The rearrangement uses TRBV7-2 and TRBJ2-7; D not certain. Trimming took off 2 bases at V and 3 bases at J, with 2 bases between the two ends. The CDR3 spans 11 residues. Germline V CDR1 and CDR2: SGHTA, FQGNSA. The CDR3 DNA reads as TGTGCCAGCAGCTTATACTACGAGCAGTACTTC. Translation gives CASSLYYEQYF.

Turning to this clone: Other DNA sequences in the sample encode the same CDR3. V and J are TRBV18 and TRBJ2-7; 11 bases line up with TRBD2. This CDR3 contains 15 residues. V was clipped by 3 bases and J by 4 bases; unmatched bases: 5. Germline V gene lookup returns CDR1 KGHSH and CDR2 LQKENI. The CDR3 nucleotides are TGTGCCAGCTCACCTTCTAGCGGGGGGACTTACGAGCAGTACTTC. Amino acids: CASSPSSGGTYEQYF.